This entry is about one T cell receptor (beta chain). Its antigen has not been determined. Nothing much larger sits one base from this clone, and base qualities are not available. This sample is part of a study of cytomegalovirus exposure and HLA in healthy donors (dated by TCRdb to 2016 to 2017). Describing the broader study: An earlier analysis of some 550 of the donors reported roughly 300 Gb of sequence data and roughly 100 million unique TCR beta sequences from about 179 million T cells. An early release that covered roughly 600 HLA-typed donors contained about 300 gigabases of sequencing data and around 85 million unique TCR sequences. Of the roughly 410 genotyped donors, less than 85% were placed in the genetic ancestry cluster associated with self-reported Caucasian donors. The study was designed to test whether signatures of past pathogen exposure could be identified by cataloging public T cell receptors. The study profiled the T cell repertoires of 550 to 700 subjects by immunosequencing and related them to cytomegalovirus serostatus. Besides the first cohort of 666 subjects, a separate validation cohort made up of about 120 different subjects was used. To predict cytomegalovirus infection status, the study brought together high-throughput TCR immunosequencing, statistical association of individual TCRs with disease status, and machine learning. A later analysis re-examined previously published TCR beta repertoires from more than 550 donors and added high-resolution HLA genotyping to investigate patterns of TCR occurrence. The later analysis used no new phenotypic data to find candidate immune exposures, relying instead on TCR beta sequences and their occurrence across donors. An earlier analysis of approximately 630 of the donors applied high-throughput TCR beta sequencing to assess whether each TCR beta V gene segment acted as functional or pseudogenic. Donor age, sex, ethnicity and CMV serostatus were collected together with the repertoire data. A later genetic analysis used genome-wide SNP genotypes for about 60% of the 666 donors, treating that subset as a discovery cohort. Every repertoire in the discovery cohort had been generated on one and the same sequencing platform. HLA typing covered class I and class II loci at four-digit resolution. Typing coverage differed by locus: A, B, C, DRB1 and DQB1 were typed in about 620-630 donors, DQA1 in 500 to 550, DPA1 in around 610, and DPB1 in 450 to 480. Several DR-DQ haplotypes were treated as single units for association and clustering because of strong linkage in the cohort. Among some 410 genotyped donors of the cohort, an average of approximately 200,000 unique TCR beta nucleotide sequences was sequenced per donor, of which roughly 18% were non-productive. Results and caveats for the whole study, not just this receptor: According to a later analysis, TCR association rates differed among HLA loci, with DRB1 alleles showing the most associated TCRs and HLA-C alleles showing the fewest. Specific HLA alleles were associated with 15,000 to 20,000 TCR beta sequences at a false discovery rate of 0.05 in a later analysis. Presence/absence analyses assumed roughly uniform sequencing depth across donors, an assumption that may not hold. In vitro tests confirmed that a few of the cytomegalovirus-associated TCR beta chains recognize cytomegalovirus antigens. The study gave a list of 150 to 200 TCR beta chains associated with cytomegalovirus. An association between a missense DCLRE1C variant and V-gene and J-gene trimming of TCR beta chains was found in a later genetic analysis and replicated in an independent cohort. HLA typing was unavailable for some donors at each locus, so association tests used only the typed subset. While some public TCRs were present in many individuals, most TCR sequences turned up only very rarely across donors. Several of the top co-occurrence clusters appeared to be linked to parvovirus B19, influenza, CMV and Epstein-Barr virus, according to a later analysis. Because the 87-base-pair reads could not distinguish some IMGT-functional V segments, including TRBV6-2 and TRBV6-3, those segments were excluded. A further reported finding was that TCR beta sequences accurately predicted the HLA-A and HLA-B alleles for most subjects in the first cohort. Compared with equally common non-associated chains, HLA-associated TCR beta chains in a later analysis were more clonally expanded and had lower generation probabilities. A group of highly shared sequence variants was considered likely to be a technical artifact of the sequencing pipeline. According to a later genetic analysis, donors in an Asian-associated ancestry cluster had fewer N-insertions in productive TCRs than the approximately 700-donor mean. When HLA alleles, especially DR and DQ, strongly co-occurred, TCR associations were difficult to assign to individual alleles. In a later analysis, most CMV-associated TCR beta chains were found to appear HLA-restricted, with HLA associations seemingly driven largely by CMV exposure. In this cohort, only TCR beta chains were sequenced, and detectable features were limited by the absence of alpha or paired-chain data. In an earlier analysis of some 500 of the donors, most TCR beta V segments appeared in productive rearrangements about 87% or about 30% of the time, broadly matching IMGT annotations. In both the original and validation cohorts, the classifier was reported to diagnose cytomegalovirus status with high specificity and sensitivity. For the cohort, immune exposure information was limited to CMV serostatus. Because counts were too low, roughly 16 rarely observed V segments, including chromosome 9 orphons, were left out of the earlier analysis of a few hundred of the donors. It was suggested by the authors that the approach could potentially be generalized to other disease states and immunological phenotypes. Linkage disequilibrium might explain the correlated functional status among segregating V segments, but an unknown experimental factor could not be excluded.

Libraries were constructed by the immunoSEQ multiplex PCR assay. For the multiplex PCR, a mixture combining 60 forward primers for TCR Vbeta segments and 13 reverse primers for TCR Jbeta segments was used. The CDR3 region of rearranged TCR beta genes was amplified from genomic DNA by a multiplex PCR assay. On the Illumina HiSeq System, the amplified TCR beta libraries were sequenced as 87-base-pair reads. The source study handled its data this way. A later analysis counted some 74 million unique TCR beta chains across the 666 repertoires, and some 11 million of these chains were shared by at least two donors. A nearest-neighbor algorithm error-corrected the raw reads and collapsed the reads into unique sequences, merging closely related sequences to remove PCR and sequencing errors. CDR3 sequences were aligned to IMGT reference sequences to assign V, D and J gene segments. Each retained sequence needed at least a six-nucleotide match to both a V gene segment and a J gene segment. A rearrangement was called productive if the CDR3 had no stop codons and remained in frame with V and J, and every other rearrangement was called non-productive. CDR3 was defined by IMGT convention, running from the second conserved V-encoded cysteine to the conserved J-encoded phenylalanine. In an earlier analysis of around 570 of the donors, sequences lacking an unambiguous match to a single V gene segment were excluded. In an earlier analysis of 500 to 750 of the donors, V segments were called functional above 56.7% productive rearrangements and were called segregating when the between-donor standard deviation exceeded 5%. A statistical classification framework was developed to diagnose cytomegalovirus status using the catalog of TCR beta chain sequences. In a later analysis, TCR nucleotide sequences were compared against IMGT/GENE-DB human TR gene sequences so that V and J genes could be assigned. A later analysis assigned CDR3 sequences and most-parsimonious VDJ recombination scenarios with the TCRdist pipeline. In a later analysis, every TCR beta chain was defined by the combination of its CDR3 amino acid sequence and its V-gene family, and reads without a unique V-gene family were dropped. In a later analysis, some 600 highly shared, low-generation-probability nucleotide sequences were removed to address suspected cross-contamination and a sequencing artifact. For each public chain, a later analysis derived a clonal expansion index from normalized ranks of inferred template counts within each repertoire. A later analysis computed generation probabilities with a VDJ recombination model fitted to out-of-frame rearrangements, and checked the results against IGoR. A later analysis scored TCR-TCR, TCR-HLA and TCR-CMV co-occurrence with hypergeometric tests, applying a repertoire-size bias correction to TCR pairs. A later analysis estimated false discovery rates by permuting HLA or CMV assignments 20 times. A later analysis grouped co-occurring TCRs with DBSCAN, adding TCRdist sequence similarity when clustering within HLA-allele-positive subsets. Repertoires with fewer than 30,000 or more than 120,000 public chains, plus five repertoires with anomalous nucleotide sharing, were excluded from co-occurrence clustering. What TCRdb holds here is the immuneACCESS table cut down to in-frame rearrangements. Part of the clones is not present; checked against another copy, under half of the missing clones reflect an unresolved V gene, and the others are unexplained. The V and J calls and the clone size are those of that table, but D and trimming were determined from the DNA. The sample has roughly 77,000 clones on record, about 73% of them singletons. The ten largest clones represent around 4.2% of the sample.

The CDR3 starts with the cysteine, ends with the phenylalanine, and has 15 residues. Only the CDR3 part of the read is kept: 45 bases, read in frame from the first base. Here V drops 4 bases and J drops 0 bases, and the junction holds 5 bases not matched to any gene. Sequences SGHNT (CDR1) and YYREEE (CDR2) are obtained from the germline V gene (reference sequence). The cohort consisted of fewer than 700 healthy bone marrow donors. At the time of sampling, all cohort members were nominally healthy, though unrecorded immune exposures were likely present. The donor was CMV seronegative and was included in the group of around 320 seronegative cohort members. Each donor provided a peripheral blood sample, and peripheral blood mononuclear cells were used for TCR beta sequencing. The Qiagen DNeasy Blood Extraction Kit was used to extract genomic DNA from the blood cell samples.

This chain joins TRBV5-4 to TRBJ2-7; TRBD1 lines up with 9 middle nucleotides. The sequenced sample was PBMCs. The clonotype comes from a man between 35 and 55 years old in good health and CMV-seronegative. The CDR3 loop reads CASSLGQGTSYEQYF. Read as DNA, the sequence is TGTGCCAGCAGCCTGGGACAGGGAACCTCCTACGAGCAGTACTTC.